This TCR beta chain was retrieved from a study of T-cell reconstitution after alpha-beta-depleted transplantation in children (dated by TCRdb to the mid-2010s). Background on the whole study: Using TCR repertoire profiling, the study followed T-cell immune reconstitution in a quantitative way in children after TCRalphabeta/CD19-depleted allogeneic hematopoietic cell transplantation.

This clonotype has ten or more counts. No cognate antigen has been identified for it. Base quality data are lacking; no much larger clone is found one base away. The library was made by PCR. Instrument used: Illumina HiSeq 2500. TCR libraries were prepared with molecular barcoding, using unique molecular identifiers to normalize TCRbeta repertoire quantification. Through fastp at Q25 and MiXCR, TCRdb rebuilt clones from the public reads, retaining in-frame beta chains. Rows with a matching CDR3 protein are joined into one entry that keeps the most common DNA and genes. The sample profile shows some 490,000 distinct CDR3 sequences; about 12% of them were found once. The top ten clones comprise around 5.8% of the sample. CDR1 and CDR2, looked up from the germline V gene (reference sequence), are LNHDA and SQIVND. The CDR3, from cysteine to phenylalanine, totals 16 residues. Only CDR3 DNA remains: 48 bases, in frame from the first base. Ends trimmed: V by 3 bases, J by 3 bases; bases unmatched to a gene: 6.

The sequencing here drew on PBMCs from the stem cell graft donor, taken from the stem cell graft. The sequence derives from a human donor who donated a stem cell graft to a child with combined immunodeficiency. Recombination joined TRBV19 with TRBJ2-4; 9 central nucleotides agree with TRBD1. DNA sequence: TGTGCCAGTAGTATCGGGGGGACAGGGAGCAAAAACATTCAGTACTTC. Its protein product is CASSIGGTGSKNIQYF.